One sample yielded the 32 T cell receptor beta chains listed below, sequenced in a study of blood T cell repertoires in COVID-19. Profiled with immunoSEQ multiplex PCR; TCRdb holds only in-frame clones, not every one. The table records roughly 180,000 clones, around 74% of them present only once. The material sequenced was peripheral blood. These receptors were obtained from a woman in her sixties or seventies with COVID-19, enrolled during active disease.

The chain combines TRBV9 with TRBJ2-3; 13 nucleotides align to TRBD2. CDR1 is SGDLS, CDR2 YYNGEE, per germline. The CDR3 loop spans 15 amino acids. Trimming removed 4 bases from V and 6 bases from J; junction bases left unmatched: 5. CDR3 in amino acids: CASSLGLAGRDTQYF. CDR3 DNA: TGTGCCAGCAGCTTGGGACTAGCGGGACGGGATACGCAGTATTTT.

The chain recombines TRBV12-3 or TRBV12-4 with TRBJ1-4; D remains ambiguous. The CDR3 runs to 13 residues. CDR3 in amino acids: CASQGFRDEKLFF. CDR3 nucleotides: TGTGCAAGCCAAGGATTTCGGGATGAAAAACTGTTTTTT.

The rearrangement uses TRBV10-3 and TRBJ2-1; 7 bases are a match to TRBD1. The CDR3 length is 13 residues. Germline V gives CDR1 ENHRY, CDR2 SYGVKD. Trimming cost V 3 bases and J 8 bases; bases outside gene matches: 4. In nucleotides, the CDR3 is TGTGCCATCAGTGAACGGACAGGACATGAGCAGTTCTTC. Amino acids: CAISERTGHEQFF.

The rearrangement joins TRBV9 to TRBJ1-6; D possibly corresponds to TRBD1 (5 bases). CDR1 SGDLS and CDR2 YYNGEE come from the germline V gene. The CDR3 is 13 residues long. V was pared by 0 bases and J by 13 bases, with 11 bases between. The CDR3 loop reads CASSVGGGAPLHF. The CDR3 region has the DNA TGTGCCAGCAGCGTAGGGGGAGGGGCTCCCCTCCACTTT. Variable domain in full (rest from reference TRBV9 and TRBJ1-6): DSGVTQTPKHLITATGQRVTLRCSPRSGDLSVYWYQQSLDQGLQFLIQYYNGEERAKGNILERFSAQQFPDLHSELNLSSLELGDSALYFCASSVGGGAPLHFGNGTRLTVT.

This CDR3 reads CATYTAFTDTQYF. The CDR3 bases are TGTGCCACCTATACAGCTTTCACAGATACGCAGTATTTT. The rearrangement uses TRBV28 and TRBJ2-3; no clear D gene. Per the germline V gene, CDR1 is MDHEN and CDR2 is SYDVKM. The V gene lost 10 bases and the J gene lost 2 bases, with 13 bases spanning the gap. The CDR3 spans 13 residues.

The J gene is TRBJ2-5, the V gene TRBV19, with TRBD2 as a possible D gene (6 bases). CDR1 and CDR2 from the germline V gene are LNHDA and SQIVND (reference sequence). This CDR3 contains 13 residues. Trimming stripped 4 bases from V and 4 bases from J, with 10 bases between. The CDR3 loop is CASSRPGAETQYF. The CDR3, as DNA: TGTGCCAGTAGTAGACCGGGAGCAGAGACCCAGTACTTC.

The genes are TRBV7-2 and TRBJ1-5; maybe TRBD1 (5 bases). This CDR3 comprises 15 residues. From germline, CDR1 is SGHTA and CDR2 FQGNSA. V gave up 5 bases and J gave up 2 bases, with 13 bases separating them. The CDR3 DNA sequence: TGTGCCAGCAGCGGGGCCGGGACTGGCAATCAGCCCCAGCATTTT. This gives the protein CASSGAGTGNQPQHF.

V and J are TRBV6-5 and TRBJ2-5; maybe TRBD1 (5 bases). CDR3 length equals 14 residues. Germline values: CDR1 MNHEY, CDR2 SVGAGI. V was pared by 6 bases and J by 6 bases, with 17 bases between. CDR3 sequence: CASSASQGRQTQYF. The CDR3, as DNA: TGTGCCAGCAGCGCGTCCCAGGGTCGGCAGACCCAGTACTTC.

The gene calls are TRBV19 and TRBJ1-2; no clear D gene. Between the trimmed V and J ends, which lost 3 bases and 6 bases, there was a span of 11 bases. Germline CDR1 is LNHDA and CDR2 is SQIVND (reference sequence). This CDR3 has 13 residues. CDR3 protein: CASSIGQSDGYTF. CDR3 in DNA: TGTGCCAGTAGTATTGGGCAGTCCGATGGCTACACCTTC.

The J gene is TRBJ2-7, the V gene TRBV19, with TRBD2 identical over 7 bases. The trim removed 1 base at V and 4 bases at J, leaving 7 bases unmatched. The V gene's germline CDR1 is LNHDA and CDR2 SQIVND (reference sequence). The CDR3 extends over 15 amino acids. The CDR3 DNA reads as TGTGCCAGTAGTATAGCGGCGGGGGAGAGGTACGAGCAGTACTTC. Its translation is CASSIAAGERYEQYF.

The rearrangement uses TRBV10-3 and TRBJ2-1; no clear D gene. Trimming pared 4 bases from V and 7 bases from J, leaving 11 bases between. The CDR3 is 13 amino acids. Germline V gives CDR1 ENHRY, CDR2 SYGVKD. The CDR3 spells CAISVTSWNEQFF. Written as DNA, the CDR3 is TGTGCCATCAGTGTAACGAGTTGGAATGAGCAGTTCTTC.

This clone turned up a few times. The chain recombines TRBV2 with TRBJ2-7; 7 bases agree with TRBD1. J lost 1 base, V lost 8 bases, and 11 bases had no gene match. CDR1 is SNHLY, CDR2 FYNNEI, per germline. CDR3 length equals 15 residues. The CDR3: CASYIGGAGSYEQYF. The CDR3 DNA reads as TGTGCCAGCTACATAGGGGGCGCTGGATCCTACGAGCAGTACTTC.

Comment on this clone: One end of the junction is discordant with germline, which a read error may explain. This chain uses TRBV7-7 with TRBJ2-3; 9 bases agree with TRBD2. Germline V CDR1 and CDR2: SSHAT, FNYEAQ (reference sequence). CDR3 size: 16 residues. CDR3 protein: CASSLGAGGSTDTQYF. The CDR3, as DNA: TGTGCTAGCAGCTTAGGTGCGGGGGGGAGCACAGATACGCAGTATTTT.

Of note for this clone: One junction end does not reproduce the germline sequence, and a read error may be involved. This chain joins TRBV7-7 and TRBJ2-3, with 15 bases that match TRBD2. CDR1 is SSHAT, CDR2 FNYEAQ, per germline (reference sequence). This CDR3 has 16 amino acids. CDR3 residues: CASSPGTSGGSDTQYF. For the CDR3, the DNA is TGTGCTAGCAGCCCCGGGACTAGCGGGGGGTCAGATACGCAGTATTTT.

The rearrangement links TRBV6-1 to TRBJ2-2; 9 positions match TRBD1. CDR1 and CDR2 (germline): MNHNS, SASEGT. V lost 6 bases and J lost 4; bases outside the gene matches: 6. This CDR3 contains 15 residues. The CDR3 coding sequence is TGTGCCAGCAGGTCCGGGACAGGGACCACCGGGGAGCTGTTTTTT. It translates to CASRSGTGTTGELFF.

This clone is a singleton in its sample. The rearrangement joins TRBV15 to TRBJ1-1; D may be TRBD1 (6 bases). The germline gives CDR1 LNHNV, CDR2 YYDKDF (reference sequence). V dropped 3 bases and J dropped 1 base, with 12 bases sitting between them. The CDR3 is 15 residues long. This chain's CDR3 is CATSRGAGANTEAFF. The CDR3 DNA reads as TGTGCCACCAGCAGGGGGGCAGGGGCGAACACTGAAGCTTTCTTT.

This clone was counted at least ten times. This chain links TRBV2 with TRBJ2-5; 8 bases fit TRBD2. The ends lost 7 bases at V and 1 base at J; junction bases unmatched: 5. The CDR3 contains 14 residues. Germline V gene lookup returns CDR1 SNHLY and CDR2 FYNNEI. As DNA, the CDR3 is TGTGCCAGCAACTTAGCGGGGAGCCAAGAGACCCAGTACTTC. Protein: CASNLAGSQETQYF.

The chain couples TRBV29-1 to TRBJ2-7; perhaps TRBD1 as D (6 bases). This CDR3 spans 11 amino acids. The V gene's germline CDR1 is SQVTM and CDR2 ANQGSEA. Trimming shortened V by 7 bases and J by 6 bases, and 13 bases separated the two germline ends. The CDR3 loop is CSAETGGEQYF. The CDR3 DNA is TGCAGCGCTGAGACAGGAGGCGAGCAGTACTTC.

The gene calls are TRBV6-5 and TRBJ2-2; 8 bases agree with TRBD2. CDR3 length: 14 residues. The ends lost 4 bases at V and 4 bases at J; junction bases unmatched: 2. Germline loops: CDR1 MNHEY, CDR2 SVGAGI. CDR3 coding DNA: TGTGCCAGCAGTTTCCGGGGGGGCACCGGGGAGCTGTTTTTT. Translating it yields CASSFRGGTGELFF.

The chain has TRBV11-2 and TRBJ1-2; D is unresolved. The CDR3 is 13 residues long. V was shortened by 4 bases and J by 8 bases, with 14 bases between the two germline ends. The germline gives CDR1 SGHAT, CDR2 FQNNGV. Written as DNA, the CDR3 is TGTGCCAGCAGCTCCGGCCGCGCGGGGGGCTACACCTTC. Translated, it gives CASSSGRAGGYTF.

The chain combines TRBV3-1 (or the pseudogene TRBV3-2) with TRBJ2-7, with 14 positions matching TRBD2. The V gene end was trimmed by 3 bases and the J gene end by 5 bases; junction bases not matched to a gene: 9. Per the germline V gene, CDR1 is LGHDT and CDR2 is YNNKEL (reference sequence). The CDR3 covers 17 residues. The CDR3 nucleotides read TGTGCCAGCAGCCATTACGGGACTAGCGGGAGAGGGCACGAGCAGTACTTC. Its protein product is CASSHYGTSGRGHEQYF.

The rearrangement joins TRBV5-1 to TRBJ2-5; the match to TRBD1 covers 7 bases. From germline, CDR1 is SGHRS and CDR2 YFSETQ. V lost 4 bases and J lost 2; bases outside the gene matches: 8. The CDR3 totals 15 residues. CDR3 protein: CASSPRTGLQETQYF. In DNA form, the CDR3 reads TGCGCCAGCAGCCCCAGGACAGGTCTACAAGAGACCCAGTACTTC.

V usage is TRBV7-3 and J usage is TRBJ2-1; 7 bases match TRBD1. In germline, CDR1 is SGHTA, CDR2 FQGTGA. The CDR3 sequence is 14 residues long. With V trimmed by 3 bases and J by 8 bases, 7 bases remained unmatched. The CDR3: CASSFTGVDDEQFF. CDR3 nucleotide sequence: TGTGCCAGCAGCTTTACAGGGGTGGACGATGAGCAGTTCTTC.

This clone was picked up many times. This rearrangement joins TRBV28 to TRBJ1-2; no clear D gene. Trimming removed 2 bases at V and 5 bases at J, with 6 bases between. The CDR3 covers 12 residues. Germline-derived CDR1 and CDR2 are MDHEN and SYDVKM. The CDR3: CASSLQEYGYTF. The CDR3 bases are TGTGCCAGCAGTTTACAAGAGTATGGCTACACCTTC.

The V gene is TRBV3-1 (or the pseudogene TRBV3-2), the J gene TRBJ2-7; 9 bases fit TRBD2. The ends lost 0 bases at V and 6 bases at J; junction bases unmatched: 6. Germline CDR1 reads LGHDT; CDR2 reads YNNKEL (reference sequence). The CDR3 totals 15 residues. CDR3 region: CASSQEIAGASEQYF. CDR3 bases: TGTGCCAGCAGCCAAGAAATAGCGGGAGCTTCCGAGCAGTACTTC.

The rearrangement links TRBV9 to TRBJ1-1, with unresolved D. Between the trimmed V and J ends, which lost 0 bases and 0 bases, there was a span of 12 bases. Germline V CDR1 and CDR2: SGDLS, YYNGEE. The CDR3 length is 16 residues. CDR3 residues: CASSVAVDNLNTEAFF. CDR3 nucleotide sequence: TGTGCCAGCAGCGTAGCTGTAGACAACCTGAACACTGAAGCTTTCTTT.

V is TRBV5-4 and J is TRBJ2-3; 12 bases fit TRBD2. The ends lost 4 bases at V and 1 base at J; junction bases unmatched: 4. The CDR3 has 16 amino acids. Germline lookup yields CDR1 SGHNT and CDR2 YYREEE (reference sequence). The CDR3 loop reads CASSPASGRGTDTQYF. The CDR3 DNA follows: TGTGCCAGCAGCCCAGCTAGCGGGAGGGGCACAGATACGCAGTATTTT.

This clone has only a few counts. The chain combines TRBV7-2 with TRBJ1-1; D unresolved. Germline CDR1 and CDR2: SGHTA and FQGNSA. This CDR3 spans 13 amino acids. Trimming left V 1 base short and J 6 bases short, with 9 bases between. CDR3 coding DNA: TGTGCCAGCAGCTTAGGGCGGTCTTCTGAAGCTTTCTTT. Protein: CASSLGRSSEAFF.

This CDR3 reads CASSYLAGLRDEQFF. CDR3 in DNA: TGCGCCAGCAGCTACCTAGCGGGGTTGCGGGATGAGCAGTTCTTC. The chain uses TRBV4-1 and TRBJ2-1, with 9 bases matching TRBD2. With 5 bases clipped from V and 8 bases from J, the junction kept 10 bases outside the gene matches. Looked up from germline, CDR1 is MGHRA and CDR2 is YSYEKL. CDR3 length equals 15 residues.

The chain recombines TRBV5-1 with TRBJ2-3; a weak D match, TRBD1 (5 bases). This CDR3 has 14 residues. Germline lookup yields CDR1 SGHRS and CDR2 YFSETQ. V lost 0 bases and J 4 bases, leaving 9 bases between the germline ends. CDR3 amino acids: CASSLAGWADTQYF. In DNA form, the CDR3 reads TGCGCCAGCAGCTTGGCAGGGTGGGCAGATACGCAGTATTTT.

The rearrangement uses TRBV19 and TRBJ1-5; 8 nucleotides agree with TRBD1. V was clipped by 2 bases and J by 0 bases; unmatched bases: 3. The CDR3 length is 16 residues. Germline CDR1 and CDR2: LNHDA and SQIVND (reference sequence). Written as DNA, the CDR3 is TGTGCCAGTAGTATATCCGGGACAGGTAGCAATCAGCCCCAGCATTTT. Amino acid sequence: CASSISGTGSNQPQHF.

The V and J genes are TRBV9 and TRBJ1-4, with D perhaps TRBD1 (6 bases). The CDR3 is 15 residues long. V dropped 4 bases and J dropped 7 bases, with 17 bases sitting between them. Per the germline V gene, CDR1 is SGDLS and CDR2 is YYNGEE. Written as DNA, the CDR3 is TGTGCCAGCAGCCAAGACAGGTTTGGGGGTGAAAAACTGTTTTTT. This codes for CASSQDRFGGEKLFF.